Shown below are 6 T cell receptor beta chains from a single sample sequenced in a study of PD-1 blockade in classical Hodgkin lymphoma. After autologous stem cell transplantation all patients relapsed, and prior brentuximab vedotin exposure differed between cohorts. Some clones are missing from TCRdb's copy, which holds only in-frame ones; the method was immunoSEQ multiplex PCR. This repertoire shows approximately 79,000 clones, roughly 91% found once; its top ten account for approximately 2.6%. The source was peripheral blood mononuclear cells (PBMCs), collected before the second cycle of nivolumab. The receptors here all came from a human donor with classical Hodgkin lymphoma.

J is TRBJ2-2 and V is TRBV10-3; 8 bases fit TRBD1. This CDR3 comprises 14 residues. J gave up 6 bases and V 10 bases, and 10 bases lay outside the gene matches. Germline CDR1 ENHRY, CDR2 SYGVKD. For the CDR3, the DNA is TGTGCCACCTCATCTTCGGGACAGGCCGGGGAGCTGTTTTTT. Translation: CATSSSGQAGELFF.

This clone was seen only once. The chain has TRBV14 and TRBJ2-3, with D tentatively TRBD2 (7 bases). The ends were cut back, 6 bases at V and 4 bases at J, with 29 bases in the middle. The germline V gene has CDR1 SGHDN and CDR2 FVKESK. The CDR3 has 19 residues. The CDR3 coding sequence is TGTGCCAGCAGTCGGGGGGCGGGAGAGCCCTTTCATGGCGCAGATACGCAGTATTTT. This sequence encodes CASSRGAGEPFHGADTQYF.

V is TRBV16 and J is TRBJ1-5; 9 bases are shared with TRBD1. After removal of 4 bases from V and 1 base from J, the junction contained 5 bases not matched to a gene. Per the germline V gene, CDR1 is KGHSY and CDR2 is FQNENV. The CDR3 is 16 residues long. CDR3 protein: CASSPPGTGSNQPQHF. The CDR3 nucleotides read TGTGCCAGCAGCCCACCCGGGACAGGGAGCAATCAGCCCCAGCATTTT.

The chain couples TRBV10-3 to TRBJ2-7; weak D call: TRBD1 (6 bases). V lost 6 bases to trimming and J lost 6 bases, with 12 bases between them. This CDR3 has 12 residues. Germline V gene lookup returns CDR1 ENHRY and CDR2 SYGVKD. The CDR3 DNA sequence: TGTGCCATCAGGGAACAGGGATCCGAGCAGTACTTC. Its protein product is CAIREQGSEQYF.

This clone was detected once. The chain employs TRBV27 and TRBJ1-2; the match to TRBD1 covers 7 bases. V dropped 10 bases and J dropped 8; count of bases not matched to a gene: 10. CDR3 length: 12 residues. From germline, CDR1 is MNHEY and CDR2 SMNVEV (reference sequence). CDR3 loop: CATLLTGSGYTF. The CDR3 nucleotides are TGTGCCACCTTACTGACAGGGAGCGGCTACACCTTC.

The rearrangement joins TRBV30 to TRBJ2-3, with D tentatively TRBD2 (6 bases). The CDR3 has 15 residues. Germline loops: CDR1 GTSNPN, CDR2 SVGIG (reference sequence). V lost 2 bases, J lost 1 base, and 13 bases lay in between. CDR3 sequence reads: CAWSRGSSGTDTQYF. In DNA, the CDR3 is TGTGCCTGGAGTAGAGGGTCTAGCGGCACAGATACGCAGTATTTT.